These 22 T cell receptor beta chains were sequenced from one sample in a study of control samples from healthy donors and cancer patients. The data were produced by immunoSEQ multiplex PCR, yet TCRdb's version contains in-frame clones alone and is incomplete. The sample consists of just under 80,000 clones, 70% to 90% of them appearing once. Sequencing was carried out using PBMCs. The receptors come from an older woman with head and neck cancer.

The rearrangement joins TRBV6-5 to TRBJ1-1; 7 bases are a match to TRBD1. Germline V lookup: CDR1 MNHEY, CDR2 SVGAGI. V was clipped by 6 bases and J by 0 bases; unmatched bases: 4. The CDR3 has 14 amino acids. For the CDR3, the DNA is TGTGCCAGCAGGGTAGGGACAGTGAACACTGAAGCTTTCTTT. This encodes CASRVGTVNTEAFF.

J is TRBJ2-1 and V is TRBV27; 8 nucleotides line up with TRBD2. This CDR3 has 16 amino acids. Germline lookup yields CDR1 MNHEY and CDR2 SMNVEV (reference sequence). The V and J ends lost 2 bases and 4 bases, in that order; junction bases with no gene match: 7. DNA of the CDR3: TGTGCCAGCAGTTTAGATTCAGCGGGAGTATACAATGAGCAGTTCTTC. Residues: CASSLDSAGVYNEQFF.

The V gene is TRBV7-8, the J gene TRBJ2-7; TRBD2 agrees at 7 bases. The CDR3 length is 14 residues. Germline CDR1 is SGHVS and CDR2 is FQNEAQ. The junction had 6 bases not matched to a gene; V was cut back by 5 bases and J by 2 bases. In nucleotides, the CDR3 is TGTGCCAGCAGCCCCTCCCGGGGGGCCTACGAGCAGTACTTC. It specifies CASSPSRGAYEQYF.

V is TRBV7-2 and J is TRBJ1-1, with D possibly being TRBD1 (6 bases). The CDR3 is 16 residues long. The germline V gene encodes CDR1 SGHTA and CDR2 FQGNSA. V was pared by 1 base and J by 1 base, with 13 bases between. DNA for the CDR3: TGTGCCAGCAGCTTAGACCCACAGGGACCGAACACTGAAGCTTTCTTT. Its protein is CASSLDPQGPNTEAFF.

The gene calls are TRBV6-2 or TRBV6-3 and TRBJ2-2; 8 positions agree with TRBD2. This CDR3 spans 15 amino acids. Trimming cost V 6 bases and J 4 bases; bases outside gene matches: 7. Germline CDR1 reads MNHEY; CDR2 reads SVGEGT. The DNA for the CDR3 is TGTGCCAGCAGCCAAACTAGCGGATCCACCGGGGAGCTGTTTTTT. It translates to CASSQTSGSTGELFF.

The chain joins TRBV5-4 to TRBJ2-7, with D maybe TRBD1 (6 bases). Looked up from germline, CDR1 is SGHNT and CDR2 is YYREEE (reference sequence). The CDR3 has 13 amino acids. Between the trimmed V and J ends, which lost 4 bases and 6 bases, there was a span of 14 bases. CDR3 DNA sequence: TGTGCCAGCAGCCTACAGGGTACTCGCGAGCAGTACTTC. Its translation: CASSLQGTREQYF.

The rearrangement uses TRBV19 and TRBJ2-7; 7 bases agree with TRBD1. V shed 4 bases, J shed 4 bases, and the junction held 10 bases outside the gene matches. CDR3 size: 15 residues. Germline V gives CDR1 LNHDA, CDR2 SQIVND (reference sequence). The CDR3 DNA reads as TGTGCCAGTAGTACGCCGGGACAGACACTTTACGAGCAGTACTTC. It is translated as CASSTPGQTLYEQYF.

The chain is built from TRBV5-6 and TRBJ2-7; D not resolved. Germline values: CDR1 SGHDT, CDR2 YYEEEE. V gave up 4 bases and J gave up 6 bases, with 11 bases separating them. The CDR3 has 12 amino acids. CDR3 sequence (DNA): TGTGCCAGCAGCAGCAGGATAGGCGAGCAGTACTTC. Protein sequence: CASSSRIGEQYF.

The chain employs TRBV28 and TRBJ2-3; D tentatively fits TRBD1 or TRBD2 (5 bases each). Germline V gives CDR1 MDHEN, CDR2 SYDVKM. V lost 6 bases, J lost 0 bases, and 16 bases lay in between. The CDR3 totals 16 residues. The CDR3 DNA follows: TGTGCCAGCAGAATGGGGACGGGGTTAAGCACAGATACGCAGTATTTT. Its protein is CASRMGTGLSTDTQYF.

V usage is TRBV13 and J usage is TRBJ2-3, with D maybe TRBD2 (6 bases). V lost 4 bases, J lost 0 bases, and 14 bases lay in between. Germline assignment: CDR1 PRHDT and CDR2 FYEKMQ (reference sequence). This CDR3 contains 16 residues. The CDR3 protein is CASSSRMGTSTDTQYF. CDR3 sequence (DNA): TGTGCCAGCAGCTCGCGTATGGGGACTAGCACAGATACGCAGTATTTT.

V usage is TRBV6-2 or TRBV6-3 and J usage is TRBJ2-2, with TRBD1 identical over 9 bases. CDR1 and CDR2 (germline): MNHEY, SVGEGT. V trimming: 2 bases; J trimming: 4 bases; junction bases outside the gene matches: 11. This CDR3 region has 18 residues. DNA of the CDR3: TGTGCCAGCAGTTACATGGGCCCGGGACAGGGAGCCACCGGGGAGCTGTTTTTT. As protein: CASSYMGPGQGATGELFF.

J is TRBJ2-2 and V is TRBV6-5, with 11 positions matching TRBD2. V shed 5 bases and J 4 bases; nucleotides not matched to a gene: 3. The CDR3 covers 15 residues. Germline CDR1 reads MNHEY; CDR2 reads SVGAGI. CDR3 bases: TGTGCCAGCAGTAAACTAGCGGGGGTCACCGGGGAGCTGTTTTTT. Residues: CASSKLAGVTGELFF.

The rearrangement joins TRBV2 to TRBJ2-2, with D perhaps matching TRBD1 (6 bases). This CDR3 is built from 15 residues. Trimming removed 7 bases from V and 0 bases from J, with 12 bases in between. The germline V gene encodes CDR1 SNHLY and CDR2 FYNNEI. This CDR3 reads CASINGQTNTGELFF. The CDR3 region has the DNA TGTGCCAGCATTAACGGACAGACGAACACCGGGGAGCTGTTTTTT.

The V call is TRBV28, the J call TRBJ1-1; no firm D call. Germline V lookup: CDR1 MDHEN, CDR2 SYDVKM. The CDR3 is 11 amino acids. With 5 bases removed from V and 10 bases from J, the gap between germline ends came to 11 bases. The CDR3 nucleotides read TGTGCCAGCAGTGGATCGCGGGCAGCTTTCTTT. Its translation is CASSGSRAAFF.

The CDR3 region has the DNA TGCGCCAGCAGCACACGACTAGCTGGCGGAAACAATGAGCAGTTCTTC. Its protein is CASSTRLAGGNNEQFF. The rearrangement uses TRBV5-1 and TRBJ2-1, with 7 bases that match TRBD2. Germline V gene lookup returns CDR1 SGHRS and CDR2 YFSETQ. With 4 bases clipped from V and 5 bases from J, the junction kept 12 bases outside the gene matches. The CDR3 consists of 16 residues.

The chain combines TRBV16 with TRBJ2-3, with D unresolved. Trimming cost V 8 bases and J 4 bases, with 10 bases left between them. The germline V gene has CDR1 KGHSY and CDR2 FQNENV. There are 12 residues in the CDR3. The CDR3 nucleotides are TGTGCCAGCCGAGCCGTAGCAGATACGCAGTATTTT. Amino acids: CASRAVADTQYF.

This CDR3 is CASKGGDHEQYF. CDR3 nucleotides: TGTGCCAGCAAAGGCGGGGACCACGAGCAGTACTTC. The V gene is TRBV27, the J gene TRBJ2-7, with a tentative D call TRBD2 (6 bases). The CDR3 consists of 12 residues. Trimming stripped 7 bases from V and 5 bases from J, with 12 bases between. CDR1 MNHEY and CDR2 SMNVEV come from the germline V gene (reference sequence).

The CDR3 region is CASSTTRGDGYTF. In DNA form, the CDR3 reads TGTGCCAGCTCAACGACAAGGGGAGATGGCTACACCTTC. The V gene is TRBV18, the J gene TRBJ1-2; perhaps TRBD1 as D (5 bases). V lost 5 bases and J lost 6, with 13 bases in between. Germline CDR1 reads KGHSH; CDR2 reads LQKENI. The CDR3 runs 13 residues.

In this sample, this clone turned up a few times. This chain connects TRBV11-2 to TRBJ2-7; D possibly corresponds to TRBD1 (5 bases). Trimming pared 5 bases from V and 1 base from J, leaving 9 bases between. The CDR3 loop spans 13 amino acids. CDR1 is SGHAT, CDR2 FQNNGV, per germline. This chain's CDR3 is CASSTQGSYEQYF. The CDR3 DNA sequence: TGTGCCAGCAGCACGCAGGGTTCCTACGAGCAGTACTTC. Using reference TRBV11-2 and TRBJ2-7 for the parts outside the CDR3, the full variable domain is EAGVAQSPRYKIIEKRQSVAFWCNPISGHATLYWYQQILGQGPKLLIQFQNNGVVDDSQLPKDRFSAERLKGVDSTLKIQPAKLEDSAVYLCASSTQGSYEQYFGPGTRLTVT.

The rearrangement uses TRBV19 and TRBJ2-2, with D tentatively TRBD1 (6 bases). The CDR3 has 12 amino acids. V lost 6 bases and J 5 bases, leaving 7 bases between the germline ends. Germline V lookup: CDR1 LNHDA, CDR2 SQIVND (reference sequence). The CDR3 protein is CASRGGTGELFF. In nucleotides, the CDR3 is TGTGCCAGTAGAGGGGGAACCGGGGAGCTGTTTTTT.

The chain joins TRBV11-1 to TRBJ2-1; possible D gene TRBD1, 6 bases. V lost 10 bases and J 4 bases, leaving 17 bases between the germline ends. The CDR3 has 14 residues. Germline values: CDR1 SGHAT, CDR2 FQDESV (reference sequence). For the CDR3, the DNA is TGTGCCACCAACGCCCGGCAGGGGTACAATGAGCAGTTCTTC. Translated, it gives CATNARQGYNEQFF. Filled out from reference TRBV11-1 and TRBJ2-1, the complete variable domain reads EAEVAQSPRYKITEKSQAVAFWCDPISGHATLYWYRQILGQGPELLVQFQDESVVDDSQLPKDRFSAERLKGVDSTLKIQPAELGDSAMYLCATNARQGYNEQFFGPGTRLTVL.

This chain joins TRBV21-1 and TRBJ2-1; the table's TRBD2 call for D was not verified on the DNA. TRBV21-1 is a listed pseudogene. The CDR3 has 19 amino acids. The CDR3 region has the DNA TGTGCCAGCAGCAAAAGAAGACTAGCGGGAAACTTAACCTACAATGAGCAGTTCTTC. Its protein is CASSKRRLAGNLTYNEQFF.